These 22 T cell receptor beta chains came from one sample sequenced in a study of blood T cell repertoires in COVID-19. Produced via immunoSEQ multiplex PCR; TCRdb's table is partial and in-frame only. Among 200,000 to 250,000 clones, approximately 90% were seen once, and the ten largest hold around a tenth. Sequenced material: peripheral blood. The receptor source for this set is a middle-aged man with COVID-19, enrolled during active disease.

This sequence joins TRBV6-5 and TRBJ2-3; 8 bases are shared with TRBD2. Germline V gene data show CDR1 as MNHEY and CDR2 as SVGAGI. The V segment lost 4 bases and the J segment 0 bases; nucleotides outside the gene matches: 0. The CDR3 consists of 14 residues. CDR3 nucleotide sequence: TGTGCCAGCAGTTCGGGGGGGAGCACAGATACGCAGTATTTT. It encodes CASSSGGSTDTQYF.

The chain couples TRBV6-2 or TRBV6-3 to TRBJ1-5, with D hard to call. Germline V gives CDR1 MNHEY, CDR2 SVGEGT. There are 14 residues in the CDR3. V was cut by 2 bases and J by 0 bases, with 5 bases left in between. CDR3 amino acids: CASSYHTSNQPQHF. The CDR3 bases are TGTGCCAGCAGTTACCACACTAGCAATCAGCCCCAGCATTTT.

This chain joins TRBV18 and TRBJ1-1, with D possibly TRBD1 on 5 matching bases. Germline V gene sequence: CDR1 KGHSH, CDR2 LQKENI. This CDR3 contains 15 residues. V dropped 3 bases and J dropped 5 bases, with 16 bases sitting between them. CDR3 in amino acids: CASSPSRADGTEAFF. The CDR3 DNA is TGTGCCAGCTCACCGTCCAGGGCCGATGGGACTGAAGCTTTCTTT.

V usage is TRBV12-3 or TRBV12-4 and J usage is TRBJ1-4; D perhaps matches TRBD1 (6 bases). Trimming shortened V by 1 base and J by 14 bases, and 11 bases separated the two germline ends. The CDR3 length is 12 residues. The CDR3 is CASSLGRTELFF. The CDR3 DNA sequence: TGTGCCAGCAGTTTAGGGAGGACAGAGCTGTTTTTT.

This chain uses TRBV18 with TRBJ2-5; the D gene is possibly TRBD1 (6 bases). Per germline, CDR1 KGHSH and CDR2 LQKENI. The CDR3 loop spans 14 amino acids. V was trimmed by 3 bases and J by 2 bases, leaving 10 bases between them. The CDR3 is CASSPTGLQETQYF. The CDR3 DNA follows: TGTGCCAGCTCACCGACAGGACTTCAAGAGACCCAGTACTTC.

The V call is TRBV4-2, the J call TRBJ2-3, with 9 bases aligning to TRBD1. This CDR3 has 16 amino acids. V was clipped by 1 base and J by 4 bases; unmatched bases: 6. Germline-derived CDR1 and CDR2 are LGHNA and YNFKEQ. This CDR3 is CASSQVRTGVSDTQYF. CDR3 nucleotides: TGTGCCAGCAGCCAAGTCAGGACAGGGGTTTCAGATACGCAGTATTTT.

In nucleotides, the CDR3 is TGTGCCAGCAGCTCGCAACCGGGACAGGGTAGCACTTGGGACATTCAGTACTTC. Protein product: CASSSQPGQGSTWDIQYF. The rearrangement links TRBV7-6 to TRBJ2-4; 9 positions match TRBD1. This CDR3 contains 18 residues. J gave up 8 bases and V 4 bases, and 18 bases lay outside the gene matches. CDR1 and CDR2 from the germline V gene are SGHVS and FNYEAQ.

This rearrangement joins TRBV5-1 to TRBJ1-3; weak D call: TRBD1 (6 bases). Trimming pared 0 bases from V and 0 bases from J, leaving 7 bases between. Germline V gene sequence: CDR1 SGHRS, CDR2 YFSETQ. CDR3 length equals 15 residues. CDR3 in amino acids: CASSLGDNSGNTIYF. As DNA, the CDR3 is TGCGCCAGCAGCTTGGGGGACAACTCTGGAAACACCATATATTTT.

V usage is TRBV2 and J usage is TRBJ2-5; D is perhaps TRBD2 (6 bases). The CDR3 has 14 amino acids. V was trimmed by 6 bases and J by 1 base, leaving 12 bases between them. The germline V gene encodes CDR1 SNHLY and CDR2 FYNNEI. The CDR3 DNA sequence: TGTGCCAGCAGCGCACGGGGGATCCAAGAGACCCAGTACTTC. Translation: CASSARGIQETQYF. The whole variable domain, filled in from reference TRBV2 and TRBJ2-5, reads EPEVTQTPSHQVTQMGQEVILRCVPISNHLYFYWYRQILGQKVEFLVSFYNNEISEKSEIFDDQFSVERPDGSNFTLKIRSTKLEDSAMYFCASSARGIQETQYFGPGTRLLVL.

Concerning this clone: This same CDR3 is encoded by further DNA sequences in the sample. This chain links TRBV30 with TRBJ1-1; D unresolved. Trimming cost V 4 bases and J 5 bases, with 8 bases left between them. Germline lookup yields CDR1 GTSNPN and CDR2 SVGIG (reference sequence). The CDR3 extends over 11 amino acids. The DNA for the CDR3 is TGTGCCTGGATCAGGCGAACTGAAGCTTTCTTT. Its translation is CAWIRRTEAFF.

The CDR3 DNA reads TGCGCCAGCAGCCTGGACCCCCGGGACAGGCCCTTATTGAACTATGGCTACACCTTC. Translating gives CASSLDPRDRPLLNYGYTF. The chain recombines TRBV5-1 with TRBJ1-2, with 8 nucleotides matching TRBD1. Losses at the gene ends were 4 bases for V and 2 bases for J; bases not matched to a gene: 19. The germline gives CDR1 SGHRS, CDR2 YFSETQ. The CDR3 covers 19 residues.

This chain connects TRBV3-1 (or the pseudogene TRBV3-2) to TRBJ2-4, with 9 bases identical to TRBD1. Trimming at V came to 5 bases and at J to 9 bases, leaving 11 bases not matched to a gene. The CDR3 length is 15 residues. Per germline, CDR1 LGHDT and CDR2 YNNKEL (reference sequence). CDR3 nucleotide sequence: TGTGCCAGCAGCGACTCCGGGACAGGGATCGCCATTCAGTACTTC. Encoded protein: CASSDSGTGIAIQYF.

The J gene is TRBJ1-6, the V gene TRBV28; TRBD1 aligns across 8 bases. The CDR3 totals 15 residues. With V trimmed by 5 bases and J by 9 bases, 9 bases remained unmatched. Germline assignment: CDR1 MDHEN and CDR2 SYDVKM. The CDR3 DNA reads TGTGCCAGCAGTCCCGAGGACAGGGAAGTTTCACCCCTCCACTTT. Protein product: CASSPEDREVSPLHF.

This clone came up a few times. This CDR3 reads CASSTRVTNTGELFF. In nucleotides, the CDR3 is TGTGCCAGCAGCACCAGGGTAACGAACACCGGGGAGCTGTTTTTT. This rearrangement joins TRBV9 to TRBJ2-2, with D possibly being TRBD1 (5 bases). This CDR3 has 15 amino acids. Germline V lookup: CDR1 SGDLS, CDR2 YYNGEE. Trimming took 4 bases from V and 0 from J, leaving 10 bases between them.

The chain links TRBV28 to TRBJ2-5, with D possibly TRBD1 on 5 matching bases. The germline V gene has CDR1 MDHEN and CDR2 SYDVKM. CDR3 length equals 14 residues. V lost 4 bases and J 4 bases, leaving 13 bases between the germline ends. DNA of the CDR3: TGTGCCAGCAGTTCACGGGCAGGGCTAGAGACCCAGTACTTC. The encoded protein is CASSSRAGLETQYF. The full variable domain, its missing parts supplied by reference TRBV28 and TRBJ2-5, is DVKVTQSSRYLVKRTGEKVFLECVQDMDHENMFWYRQDPGLGLRLIYFSYDVKMKEKGDIPEGYSVSREKKERFSLILESASTNQTSMYLCASSSRAGLETQYFGPGTRLLVL.

The rearrangement links TRBV6-5 to TRBJ2-7; 9 bases agree with TRBD1. Germline V gene data show CDR1 as MNHEY and CDR2 as SVGAGI. V gave up 6 bases and J gave up 7 bases; unmatched junction bases: 7. This CDR3 contains 13 residues. The CDR3 sequence: CASSHRGLGEQYF. In DNA form, the CDR3 reads TGTGCCAGCAGCCACAGGGGGCTGGGAGAGCAGTACTTC.

The J gene is TRBJ1-4, the V gene TRBV11-2, with 7 bases aligning to TRBD1. The CDR3 loop spans 15 amino acids. Per the germline V gene, CDR1 is SGHAT and CDR2 is FQNNGV. With 3 bases clipped from V and 6 bases from J, the junction kept 7 bases outside the gene matches. The CDR3 region is CASSLQGGWDEKLFF. The CDR3 coding sequence is TGTGCCAGCAGCTTGCAAGGGGGCTGGGATGAAAAACTGTTTTTT.

This clone was seen once. The gene calls are TRBV6-1 and TRBJ1-2, with TRBD1 identical over 7 bases. The CDR3 consists of 14 residues. The J segment lost 4 bases and the V segment lost 3 bases, leaving 5 bases of the junction unmatched. Germline V gene lookup returns CDR1 MNHNS and CDR2 SASEGT. The CDR3 DNA reads TGTGCCAGCAGTGACCGACAGGGTGGCTATGGCTACACCTTC. Residues: CASSDRQGGYGYTF.

The chain combines TRBV12-3 or TRBV12-4 with TRBJ2-1; TRBD2 is a possible D gene (6 bases). This CDR3 has 13 residues. Trimming stripped 5 bases from V and 4 bases from J, with 9 bases between. Here the CDR3 reads CASSLGLYNEQFF. DNA of the CDR3: TGTGCCAGCAGTCTGGGACTTTACAATGAGCAGTTCTTC.

On this clone itself: One end of the junction is discordant with germline, which a read error may explain. CDR3 coding DNA: TGTGCCACCAGTAGAGCTGGGGGCACTAATGAAAAACTGTTTTTT. The encoded protein is CATSRAGGTNEKLFF. V and J are TRBV15 and TRBJ1-4; TRBD1 might be the D (6 bases). This CDR3 is built from 15 residues. Germline lookup yields CDR1 LNHNV and CDR2 YYDKDF (reference sequence). Full variable domain (remainder filled in from reference TRBV15 and TRBJ1-4): DAMVIQNPRYQVTQFGKPVTLSCSQTLNHNVMYWYQQKSSQAPKLLFHYYDKDFNNEADTPDNFQSRRPNTSFCFLDIRSPGLGDTAMYLCATSRAGGTNEKLFFGSGTQLSVL.

The sample holds one count of this clone. This rearrangement joins TRBV7-9 to TRBJ2-1; 8 positions match TRBD1. Trimming at V came to 5 bases and at J to 2 bases, leaving 2 bases not matched to a gene. Germline V gene data show CDR1 as SEHNR and CDR2 as FQNEAQ (reference sequence). The CDR3 loop spans 14 amino acids. The CDR3 is CASSPQGAYNEQFF. The CDR3 coding sequence is TGTGCCAGCAGCCCACAGGGGGCCTACAATGAGCAGTTCTTC.

This rearrangement joins TRBV2 to TRBJ1-6; D gene unclear. CDR3 size: 14 residues. CDR1 SNHLY and CDR2 FYNNEI come from the germline V gene. Trimming removed 5 bases at V and 7 bases at J, with 12 bases between. CDR3 sequence (DNA): TGTGCCAGCAGTCCGACCAGCGGAAATTCACCCCTCCACTTT. This translates into CASSPTSGNSPLHF.